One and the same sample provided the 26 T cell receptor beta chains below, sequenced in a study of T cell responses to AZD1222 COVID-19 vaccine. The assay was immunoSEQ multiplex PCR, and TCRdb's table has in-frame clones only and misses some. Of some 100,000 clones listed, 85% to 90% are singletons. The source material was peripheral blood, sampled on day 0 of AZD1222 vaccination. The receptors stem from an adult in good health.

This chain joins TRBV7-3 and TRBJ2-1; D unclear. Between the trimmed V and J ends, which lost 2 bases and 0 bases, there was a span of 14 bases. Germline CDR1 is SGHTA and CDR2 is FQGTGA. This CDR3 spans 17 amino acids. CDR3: CASSLYGRKSSYNEQFF. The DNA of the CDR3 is TGTGCCAGCAGCTTATATGGGCGGAAAAGCTCCTACAATGAGCAGTTCTTC.

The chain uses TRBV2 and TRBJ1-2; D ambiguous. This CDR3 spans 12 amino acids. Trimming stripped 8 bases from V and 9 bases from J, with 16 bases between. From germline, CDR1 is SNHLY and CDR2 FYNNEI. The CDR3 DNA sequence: TGTGCCAGCCAGATGATGGCAGATCGCTACACCTTC. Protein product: CASQMMADRYTF.

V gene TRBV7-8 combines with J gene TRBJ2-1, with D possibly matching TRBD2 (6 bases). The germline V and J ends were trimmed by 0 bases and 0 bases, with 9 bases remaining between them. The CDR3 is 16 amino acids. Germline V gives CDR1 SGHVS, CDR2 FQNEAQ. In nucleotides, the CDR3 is TGTGCCAGCAGCTTAGCTGCGGGGATCTCCTACAATGAGCAGTTCTTC. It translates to CASSLAAGISYNEQFF.

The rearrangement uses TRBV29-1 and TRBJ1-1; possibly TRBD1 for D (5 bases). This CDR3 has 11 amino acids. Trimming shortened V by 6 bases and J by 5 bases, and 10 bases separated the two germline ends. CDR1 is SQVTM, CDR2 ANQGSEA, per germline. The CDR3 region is CSVWGETEAFF. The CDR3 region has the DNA TGCAGCGTCTGGGGGGAGACTGAAGCTTTCTTT.

CDR3 loop: CASSRAGLYGYTF. The CDR3 coding sequence is TGTGCCAGCAGCCGGGCGGGCCTTTATGGCTACACCTTC. The rearrangement joins TRBV27 to TRBJ1-2; unclear D gene. Between the trimmed V and J ends, which lost 6 bases and 5 bases, there was a span of 13 bases. CDR1 MNHEY and CDR2 SMNVEV come from the germline V gene (reference sequence). The CDR3 covers 13 residues.

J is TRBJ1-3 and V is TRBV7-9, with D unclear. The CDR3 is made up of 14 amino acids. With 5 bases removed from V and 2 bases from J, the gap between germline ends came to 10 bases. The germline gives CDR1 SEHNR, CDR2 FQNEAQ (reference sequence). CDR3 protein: CASSHTLAGNTIYF. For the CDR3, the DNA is TGTGCCAGCAGCCACACCTTGGCTGGAAACACCATATATTTT.

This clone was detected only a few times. The CDR3 DNA follows: TGTGCCAGCAGGAGGTCTAGCGGGAGTCACACCGGGGAGCTGTTTTTT. Translated, it gives CASRRSSGSHTGELFF. This rearrangement joins TRBV13 to TRBJ2-2, with TRBD2 identical over 10 bases. CDR1 PRHDT and CDR2 FYEKMQ come from the germline V gene (reference sequence). The CDR3 has 16 amino acids. The V and J ends lost 6 bases and 3 bases, in that order; junction bases with no gene match: 7. The entire variable domain, with the rest obtained from reference TRBV13 and TRBJ2-2, is as follows: AAGVIQSPRHLIKEKRETATLKCYPIPRHDTVYWYQQGPGQDPQFLISFYEKMQSDKGSIPDRFSAQQFSDYHSELNMSSLELGDSALYFCASRRSSGSHTGELFFGEGSRLTVL.

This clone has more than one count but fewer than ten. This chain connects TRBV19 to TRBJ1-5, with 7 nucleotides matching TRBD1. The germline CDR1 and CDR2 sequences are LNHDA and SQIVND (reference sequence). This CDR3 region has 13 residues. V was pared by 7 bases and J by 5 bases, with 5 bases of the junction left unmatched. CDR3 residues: CASTTGQYQPQHF. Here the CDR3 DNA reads TGTGCCAGTACGACAGGGCAATATCAGCCCCAGCATTTT.

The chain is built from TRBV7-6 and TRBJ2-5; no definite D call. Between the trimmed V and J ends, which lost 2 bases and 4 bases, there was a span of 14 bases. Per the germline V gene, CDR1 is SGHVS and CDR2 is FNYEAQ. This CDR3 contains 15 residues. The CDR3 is CASSLSPAKGETQYF. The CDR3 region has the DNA TGTGCCAGCAGCTTATCCCCGGCCAAGGGAGAGACCCAGTACTTC.

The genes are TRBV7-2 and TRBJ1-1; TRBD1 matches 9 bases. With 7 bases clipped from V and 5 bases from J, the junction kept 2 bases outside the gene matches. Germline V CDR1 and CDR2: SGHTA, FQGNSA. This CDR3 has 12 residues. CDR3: CASTDRGTEAFF. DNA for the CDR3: TGTGCCAGCACCGACAGGGGGACTGAAGCTTTCTTT.

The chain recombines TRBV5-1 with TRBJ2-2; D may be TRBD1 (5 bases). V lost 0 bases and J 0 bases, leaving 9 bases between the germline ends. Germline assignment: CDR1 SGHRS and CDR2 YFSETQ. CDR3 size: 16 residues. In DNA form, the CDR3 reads TGCGCCAGCAGCTTGGAGGGGCAGTCGAACACCGGGGAGCTGTTTTTT. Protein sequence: CASSLEGQSNTGELFF.

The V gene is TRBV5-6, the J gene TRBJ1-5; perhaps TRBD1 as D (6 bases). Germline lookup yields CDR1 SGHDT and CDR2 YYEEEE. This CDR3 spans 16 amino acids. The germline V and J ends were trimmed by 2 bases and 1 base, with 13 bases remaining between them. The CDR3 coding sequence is TGTGCCAGCAGCTTAGGGGGTCCCCTAAGCAATCAGCCCCAGCATTTT. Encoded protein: CASSLGGPLSNQPQHF.

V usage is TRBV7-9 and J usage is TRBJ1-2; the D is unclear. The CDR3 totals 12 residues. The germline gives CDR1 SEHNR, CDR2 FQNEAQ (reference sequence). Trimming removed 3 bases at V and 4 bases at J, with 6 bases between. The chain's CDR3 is CASSFSSYGYTF. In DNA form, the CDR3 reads TGTGCCAGCAGCTTTTCGTCCTATGGCTACACCTTC.

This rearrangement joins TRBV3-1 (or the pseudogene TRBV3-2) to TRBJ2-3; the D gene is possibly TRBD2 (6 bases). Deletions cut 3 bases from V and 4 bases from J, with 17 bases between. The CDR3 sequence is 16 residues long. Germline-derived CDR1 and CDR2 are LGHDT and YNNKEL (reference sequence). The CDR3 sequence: CASSHPGTPTADTQYF. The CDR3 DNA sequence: TGTGCCAGCAGCCACCCCGGGACTCCCACTGCAGATACGCAGTATTTT.

The chain's CDR3 is CASREWFNYGYTF. The CDR3 DNA reads TGTGCCAGCAGGGAATGGTTCAACTATGGCTACACCTTC. This rearrangement joins TRBV12-3 or TRBV12-4 to TRBJ1-2; D remains ambiguous. Trimming took off 6 bases at V and 2 bases at J, with 10 bases between the two ends. The CDR3 runs 13 residues.

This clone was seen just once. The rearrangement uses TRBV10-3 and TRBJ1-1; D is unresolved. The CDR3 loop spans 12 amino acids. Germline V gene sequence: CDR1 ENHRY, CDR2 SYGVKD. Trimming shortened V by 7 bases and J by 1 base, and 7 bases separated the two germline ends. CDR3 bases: TGTGCCATCAAAACCCCGAACACTGAAGCTTTCTTT. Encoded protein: CAIKTPNTEAFF.

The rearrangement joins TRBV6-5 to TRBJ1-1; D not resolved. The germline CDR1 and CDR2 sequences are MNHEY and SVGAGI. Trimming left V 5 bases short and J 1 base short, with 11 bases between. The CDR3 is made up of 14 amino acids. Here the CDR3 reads CASSPSRGNTEAFF. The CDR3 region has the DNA TGTGCCAGCAGTCCCTCCCGCGGGAACACTGAAGCTTTCTTT.

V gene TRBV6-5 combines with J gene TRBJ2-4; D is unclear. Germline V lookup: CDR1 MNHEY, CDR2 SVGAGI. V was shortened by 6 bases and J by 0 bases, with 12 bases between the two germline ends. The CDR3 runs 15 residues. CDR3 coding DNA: TGTGCCAGCAGCATCCATGAACTAGCCAAAAACATTCAGTACTTC. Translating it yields CASSIHELAKNIQYF.

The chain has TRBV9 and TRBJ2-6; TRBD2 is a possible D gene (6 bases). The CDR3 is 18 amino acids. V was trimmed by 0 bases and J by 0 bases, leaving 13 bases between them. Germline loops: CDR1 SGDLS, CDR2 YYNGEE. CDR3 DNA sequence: TGTGCCAGCAGCGTAGTAACGCCCGGGAGCTCTGGGGCCAACGTCCTGACTTTC. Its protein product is CASSVVTPGSSGANVLTF.

CDR3 DNA: TGTGCCAGCTCACCACGGTTTAGGACTAGCGGGAGAGTGGTCACCGGGGAGCTGTTTTTT. Translation gives CASSPRFRTSGRVVTGELFF. The V and J genes are TRBV18 and TRBJ2-2, with TRBD2 matching over 13 bases. Germline-derived CDR1 and CDR2 are KGHSH and LQKENI. CDR3 length equals 20 residues. V lost 1 base to trimming and J lost 4 bases; unmatched junction nucleotides: 12.

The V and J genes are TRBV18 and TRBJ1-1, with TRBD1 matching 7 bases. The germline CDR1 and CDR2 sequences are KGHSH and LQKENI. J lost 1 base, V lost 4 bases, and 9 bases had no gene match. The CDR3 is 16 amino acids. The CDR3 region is CASSLIKTGSNTEAFF. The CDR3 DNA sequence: TGTGCCAGCTCACTCATTAAGACAGGGTCGAACACTGAAGCTTTCTTT. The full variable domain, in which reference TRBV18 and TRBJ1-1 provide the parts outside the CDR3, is NAGVMQNPRHLVRRRGQEARLRCSPMKGHSHVYWYRQLPEEGLKFMVYLQKENIIDESGMPKERFSAEFPKEGPSILRIQQVVRGDSAAYFCASSLIKTGSNTEAFFGQGTRLTVV.

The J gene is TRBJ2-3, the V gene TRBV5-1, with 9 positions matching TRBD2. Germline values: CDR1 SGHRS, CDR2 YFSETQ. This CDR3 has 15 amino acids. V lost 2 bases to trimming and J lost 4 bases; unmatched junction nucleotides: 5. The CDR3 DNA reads TGCGCCAGCAGCTTTTTTAGCGGGGGATCAGATACGCAGTATTTT. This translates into CASSFFSGGSDTQYF.

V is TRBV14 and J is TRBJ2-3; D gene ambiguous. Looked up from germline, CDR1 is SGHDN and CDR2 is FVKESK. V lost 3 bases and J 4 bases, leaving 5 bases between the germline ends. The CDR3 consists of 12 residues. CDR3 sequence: CASSHAPDTQYF. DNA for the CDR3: TGTGCCAGCAGCCATGCGCCAGATACGCAGTATTTT.

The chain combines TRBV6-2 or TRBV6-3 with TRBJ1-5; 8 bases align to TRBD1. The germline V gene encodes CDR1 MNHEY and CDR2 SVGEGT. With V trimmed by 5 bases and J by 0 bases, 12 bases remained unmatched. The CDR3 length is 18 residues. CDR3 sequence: CASSVPTGAYYSNQPQHF. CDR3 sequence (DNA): TGTGCCAGCAGTGTTCCGACAGGGGCGTACTATAGCAATCAGCCCCAGCATTTT.

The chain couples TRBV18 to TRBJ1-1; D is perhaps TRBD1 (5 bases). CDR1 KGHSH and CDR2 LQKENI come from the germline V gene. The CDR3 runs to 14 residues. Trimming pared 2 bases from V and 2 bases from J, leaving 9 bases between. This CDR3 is CASSPGRGNTEAFF. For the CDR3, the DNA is TGTGCCAGCTCACCAGGAAGGGGCAACACTGAAGCTTTCTTT.

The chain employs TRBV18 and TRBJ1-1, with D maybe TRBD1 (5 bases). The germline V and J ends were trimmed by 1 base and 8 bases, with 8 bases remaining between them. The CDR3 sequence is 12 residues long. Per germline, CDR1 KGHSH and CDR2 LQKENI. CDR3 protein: CASSPRGEEAFF. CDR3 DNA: TGTGCCAGCTCACCACGGGGGGAAGAAGCTTTCTTT. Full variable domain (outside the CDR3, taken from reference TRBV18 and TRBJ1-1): NAGVMQNPRHLVRRRGQEARLRCSPMKGHSHVYWYRQLPEEGLKFMVYLQKENIIDESGMPKERFSAEFPKEGPSILRIQQVVRGDSAAYFCASSPRGEEAFFGQGTRLTVV.